This TCR beta chain appears in the sequencing data of a study of chronic HIV infection and antiretroviral therapy. Via MiXCR, TCRdb re-called the 5' RACE reads, giving one row per CDR3 protein. The sample contains about 31,000 distinct CDR3 sequences, around 8.6% of which appear only once. V lost 4 bases and J 4 bases, leaving 16 bases between the germline ends. Looked up from germline, CDR1 is SQVTM and CDR2 is ANQGSEA. The CDR3 consists of 15 residues. The sequenced material came from peripheral blood. This chain uses TRBV29-1 with TRBJ2-2, with D perhaps TRBD1 or TRBD2 (5 bases each). The receptor was isolated from an adult who had HIV and had not received antiretroviral therapy, or was an uninfected healthy control (not recorded which). DNA of the CDR3: TGCAGCGTTGTTTTGGGGGAGTCGGGCACCGGGGAGCTGTTTTTT. The encoded protein is CSVVLGESGTGELFF.